This paragraph covers one TCR beta chain sequence. What it recognizes is unknown. The CDR3 runs to 15 residues. The V end lost 5 bases, the J end lost 2 bases, and 13 bases lay between the germline ends. Germline V gene lookup returns CDR1 SGHTA and CDR2 FQGNSA. The data stem from a study of cytomegalovirus exposure and HLA in healthy donors. Across the whole study: When 398 donors were genotyped, around 77% of them were found to fall in the Caucasian-associated ancestry cluster. Findings and limits, study-wide: TCR beta chain V- and J-gene trimming was linked, in a later analysis, to a missense variant in DCLRE1C.

PCR employed 60 Vbeta and 13 Jbeta primers. Sequencing was performed with immunoSEQ multiplex PCR; in TCRdb, only in-frame clones are kept and a portion is missing. Among 150,000 to 200,000 clones listed, approximately 78% were seen once. This receptor was taken from a human donor in good health. The gene calls are TRBV7-2 and TRBJ1-5, with D possibly TRBD1 on 5 matching bases. Sequences were obtained from PBMCs. The chain's CDR3 is CASSQGVFGNQPQHF. CDR3 sequence (DNA): TGTGCCAGCAGCCAAGGGGTTTTCGGCAATCAGCCCCAGCATTTT.